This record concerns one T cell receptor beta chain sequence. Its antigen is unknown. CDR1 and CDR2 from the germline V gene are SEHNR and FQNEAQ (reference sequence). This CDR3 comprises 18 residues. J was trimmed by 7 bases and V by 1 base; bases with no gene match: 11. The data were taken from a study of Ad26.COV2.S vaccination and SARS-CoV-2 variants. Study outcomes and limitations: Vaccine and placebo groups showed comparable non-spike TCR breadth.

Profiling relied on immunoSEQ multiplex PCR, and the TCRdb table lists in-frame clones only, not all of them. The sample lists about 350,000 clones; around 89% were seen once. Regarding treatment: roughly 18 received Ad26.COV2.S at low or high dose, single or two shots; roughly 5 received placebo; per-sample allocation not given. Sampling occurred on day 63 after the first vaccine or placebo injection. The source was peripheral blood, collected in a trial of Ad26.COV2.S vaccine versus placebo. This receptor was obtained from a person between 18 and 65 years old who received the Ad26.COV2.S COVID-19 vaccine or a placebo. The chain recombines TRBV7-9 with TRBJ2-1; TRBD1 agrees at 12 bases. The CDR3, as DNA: TGTGCCAGCAGCTTAGGGGGATTCCGGGACAGGGGGCGAAATGAGCAGTTCTTC. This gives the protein CASSLGGFRDRGRNEQFF.